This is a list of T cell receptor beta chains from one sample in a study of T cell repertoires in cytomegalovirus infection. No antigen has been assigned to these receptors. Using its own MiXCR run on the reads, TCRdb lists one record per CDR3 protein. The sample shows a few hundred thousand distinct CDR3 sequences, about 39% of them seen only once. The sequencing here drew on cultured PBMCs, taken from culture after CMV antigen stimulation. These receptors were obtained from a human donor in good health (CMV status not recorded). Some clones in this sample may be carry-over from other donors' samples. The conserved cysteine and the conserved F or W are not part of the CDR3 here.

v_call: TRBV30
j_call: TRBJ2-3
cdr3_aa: AWSVPGDGTDTQY

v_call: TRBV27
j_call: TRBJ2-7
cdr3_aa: ASSSPTTQDEQY

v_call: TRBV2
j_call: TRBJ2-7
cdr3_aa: ASSHGQPDYEQY

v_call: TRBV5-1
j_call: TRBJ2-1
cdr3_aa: ASSSGTVGNEQF

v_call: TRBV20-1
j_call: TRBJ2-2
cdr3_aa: SATRQGGTGELF

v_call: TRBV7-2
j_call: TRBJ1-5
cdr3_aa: ASSFPGGDQPQH

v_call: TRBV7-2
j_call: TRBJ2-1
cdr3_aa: ASSPQSRDGEQF

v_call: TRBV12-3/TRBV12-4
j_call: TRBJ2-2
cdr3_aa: ASWGGGAVTGELF

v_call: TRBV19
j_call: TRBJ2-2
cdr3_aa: ASSIGAGTGELF

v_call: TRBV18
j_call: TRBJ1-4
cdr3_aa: ASSPGGSNEKLF

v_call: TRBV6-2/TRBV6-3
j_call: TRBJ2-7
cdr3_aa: ASRLRGPLSEQY

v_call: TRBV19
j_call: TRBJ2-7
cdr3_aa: ASSIGTLGYEQY

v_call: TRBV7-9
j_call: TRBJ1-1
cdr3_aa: ASSLGSPYPAF

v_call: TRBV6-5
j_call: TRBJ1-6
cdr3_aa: ASSQREPSSYNSPLH

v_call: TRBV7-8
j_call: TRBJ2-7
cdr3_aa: ASSLTSDKAVLI

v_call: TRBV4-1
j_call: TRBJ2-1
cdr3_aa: ASSQVGLGVKF

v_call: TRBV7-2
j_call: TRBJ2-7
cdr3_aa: ASSLRLAGGYEQY

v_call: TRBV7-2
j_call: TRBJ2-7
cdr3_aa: ASSFGSDGLDEQY

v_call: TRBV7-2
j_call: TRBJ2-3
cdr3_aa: ASSLYPTGVGTDTQY

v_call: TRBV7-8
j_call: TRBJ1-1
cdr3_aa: ASSKTGGYTEAF

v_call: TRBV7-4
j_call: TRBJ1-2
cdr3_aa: ASSLGHVDGYT

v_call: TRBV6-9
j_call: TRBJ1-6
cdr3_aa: ASSNTGDSPLH

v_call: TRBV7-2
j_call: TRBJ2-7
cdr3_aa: ASSLVNGGFIYEQY

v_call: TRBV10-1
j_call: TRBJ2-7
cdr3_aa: ASSESADIWREQY

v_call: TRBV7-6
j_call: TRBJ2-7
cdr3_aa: ASSRGGLADELEQY

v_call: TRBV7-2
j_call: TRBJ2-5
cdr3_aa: ASSKGQDLETQY

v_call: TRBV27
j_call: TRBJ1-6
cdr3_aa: ASSPLYNSPLH

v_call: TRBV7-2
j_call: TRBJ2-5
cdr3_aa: ASSPNRGQETQY

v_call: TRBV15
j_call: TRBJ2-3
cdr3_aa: ATSRMTITDTQY

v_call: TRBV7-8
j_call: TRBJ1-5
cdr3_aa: ASSFYAGGGNQPQH

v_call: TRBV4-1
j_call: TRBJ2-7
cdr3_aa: ASSHGLAGGNEQY

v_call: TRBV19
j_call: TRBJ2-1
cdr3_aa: ASRIGGSSYNEQF

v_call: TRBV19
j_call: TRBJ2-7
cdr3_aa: ATDPGQGGEQY

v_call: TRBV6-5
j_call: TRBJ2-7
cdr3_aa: ASSGTSVYEQY

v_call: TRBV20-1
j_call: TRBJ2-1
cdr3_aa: SAWTGRKGGEQF

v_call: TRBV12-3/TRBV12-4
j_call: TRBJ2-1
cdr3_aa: ASSRNRVAGDEQF

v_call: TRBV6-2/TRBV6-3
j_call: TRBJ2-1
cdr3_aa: ATQRGTSGFNEQF

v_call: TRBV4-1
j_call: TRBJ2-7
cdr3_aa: ASSQAWGAGTRRGEQY

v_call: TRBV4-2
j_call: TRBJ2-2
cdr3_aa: ASSPGRTANTGELF

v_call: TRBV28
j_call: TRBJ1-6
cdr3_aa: ASSFAGGPSSPLH

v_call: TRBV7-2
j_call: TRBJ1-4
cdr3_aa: ASSLVADKNEKLF

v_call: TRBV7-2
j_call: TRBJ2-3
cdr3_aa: ASSWGGPDTQY

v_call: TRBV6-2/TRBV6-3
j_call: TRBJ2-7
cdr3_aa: ASAGLHPPEQY

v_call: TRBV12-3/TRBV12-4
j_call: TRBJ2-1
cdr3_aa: ASSTTGGAYNEQF

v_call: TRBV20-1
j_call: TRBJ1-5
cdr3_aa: SASAGGQYQPQH

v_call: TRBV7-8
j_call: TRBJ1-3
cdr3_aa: ASSLGTPITLSGNTIY

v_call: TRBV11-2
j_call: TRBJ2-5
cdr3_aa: ASSLQRAQETQY

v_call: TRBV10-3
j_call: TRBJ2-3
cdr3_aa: AISQVGGGTDTQY

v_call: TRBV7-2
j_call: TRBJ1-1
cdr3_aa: ASSAGGQTF

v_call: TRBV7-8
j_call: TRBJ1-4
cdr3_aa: ASSLDGVMLRYATNEKLF

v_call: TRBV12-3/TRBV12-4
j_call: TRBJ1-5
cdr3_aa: ASSFEGQNQPQH

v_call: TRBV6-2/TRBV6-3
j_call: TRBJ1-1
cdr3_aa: ASSYRTANTEAF